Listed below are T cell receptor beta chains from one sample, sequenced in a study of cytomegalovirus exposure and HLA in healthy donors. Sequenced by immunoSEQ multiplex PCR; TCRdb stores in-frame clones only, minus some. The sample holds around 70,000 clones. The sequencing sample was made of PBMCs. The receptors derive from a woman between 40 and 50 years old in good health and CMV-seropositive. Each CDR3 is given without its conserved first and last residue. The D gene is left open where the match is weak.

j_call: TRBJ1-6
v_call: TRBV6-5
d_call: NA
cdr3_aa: ASSYRGGPLH

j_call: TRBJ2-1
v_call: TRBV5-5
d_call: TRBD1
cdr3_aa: ASSRRTGFEQF

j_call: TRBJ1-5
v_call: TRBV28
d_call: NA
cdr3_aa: ASSLPGNQPQH

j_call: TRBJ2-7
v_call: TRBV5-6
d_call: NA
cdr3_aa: ASSLLSSSYEQY

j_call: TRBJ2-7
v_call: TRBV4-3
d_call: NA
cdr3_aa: ASSQDLGGHTSSYEQY

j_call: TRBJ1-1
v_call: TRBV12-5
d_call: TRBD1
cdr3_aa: ASGLAGTDEAF

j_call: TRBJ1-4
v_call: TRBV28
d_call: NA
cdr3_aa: ASSLGQVGEKLF

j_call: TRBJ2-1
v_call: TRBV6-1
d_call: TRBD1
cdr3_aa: ASREGWDRDQF

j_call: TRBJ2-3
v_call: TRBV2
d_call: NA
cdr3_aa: VFTDTQY

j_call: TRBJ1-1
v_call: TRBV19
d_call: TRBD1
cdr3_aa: ASSQDRGTEAF

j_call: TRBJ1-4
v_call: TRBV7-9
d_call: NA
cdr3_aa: AIRGGSEKLF

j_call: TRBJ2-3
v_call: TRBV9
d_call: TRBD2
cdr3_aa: ASSRGEPSTDTQY

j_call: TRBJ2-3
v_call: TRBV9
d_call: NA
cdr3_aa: ASSVGGALDTQY

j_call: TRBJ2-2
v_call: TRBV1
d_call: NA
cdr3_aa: TSAGAGGELF

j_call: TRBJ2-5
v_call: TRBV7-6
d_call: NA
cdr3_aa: ASSSAQGRETARETQY

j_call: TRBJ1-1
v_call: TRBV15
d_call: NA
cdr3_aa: ATSRDPNTEAF

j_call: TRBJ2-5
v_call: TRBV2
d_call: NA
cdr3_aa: ASSEGPSSWETQY

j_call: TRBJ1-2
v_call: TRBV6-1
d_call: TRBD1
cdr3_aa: ASSDRGFGYT

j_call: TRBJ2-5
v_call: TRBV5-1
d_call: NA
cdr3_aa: ASSHRDSQETQY

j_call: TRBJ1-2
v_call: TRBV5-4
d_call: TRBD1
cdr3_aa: ASSKIGGNRYGYT

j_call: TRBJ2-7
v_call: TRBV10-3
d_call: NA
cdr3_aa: ASTPTGRRSVEQY

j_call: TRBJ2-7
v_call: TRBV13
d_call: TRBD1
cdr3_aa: ASSSPPTGIFDEQY

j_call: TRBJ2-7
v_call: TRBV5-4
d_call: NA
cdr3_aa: ASSLDLAYEQY

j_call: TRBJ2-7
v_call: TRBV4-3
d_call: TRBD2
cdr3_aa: ASSQVFERGDYEQY

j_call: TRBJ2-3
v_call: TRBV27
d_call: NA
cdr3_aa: ASSYRGSTDTQY

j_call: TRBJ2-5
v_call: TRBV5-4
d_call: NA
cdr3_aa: ASSWGRAGVGNGETQY

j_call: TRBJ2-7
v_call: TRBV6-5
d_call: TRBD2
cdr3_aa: ASRGLGAGGYEQY

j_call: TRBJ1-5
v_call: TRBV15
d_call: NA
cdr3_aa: ATGKAGGQSNQPQH

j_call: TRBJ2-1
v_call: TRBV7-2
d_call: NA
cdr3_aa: ASRPSSGRYNEQF

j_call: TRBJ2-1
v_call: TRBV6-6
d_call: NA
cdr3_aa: ASSYAGAAAQF

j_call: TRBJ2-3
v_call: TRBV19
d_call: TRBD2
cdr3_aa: ASSIGLAGGTDTQY

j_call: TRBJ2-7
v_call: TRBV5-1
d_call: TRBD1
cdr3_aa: ASSLEGSGQTLYEQY

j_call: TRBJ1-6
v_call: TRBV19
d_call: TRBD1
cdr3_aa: ASSTTGTGISPLH

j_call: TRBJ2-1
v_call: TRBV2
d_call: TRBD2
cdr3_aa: ASSEVWGVRTSGMIGEQF

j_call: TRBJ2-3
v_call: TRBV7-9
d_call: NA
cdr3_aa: ASSSLPGVTDTQY

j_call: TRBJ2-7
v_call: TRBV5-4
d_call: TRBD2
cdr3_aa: ASRFMSGRIENEQY

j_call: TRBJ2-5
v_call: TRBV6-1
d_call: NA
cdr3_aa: ASGHPSQETQY

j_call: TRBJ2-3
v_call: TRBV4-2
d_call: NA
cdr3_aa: ASSQEHRGSTDTQY

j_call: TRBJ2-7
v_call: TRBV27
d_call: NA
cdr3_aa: ASSYRDMNGDEQY

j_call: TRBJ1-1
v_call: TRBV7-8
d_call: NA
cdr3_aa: ASSSGQRDNTEAF

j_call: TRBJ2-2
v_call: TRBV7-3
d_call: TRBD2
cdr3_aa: ASSLAGGTNTGELF

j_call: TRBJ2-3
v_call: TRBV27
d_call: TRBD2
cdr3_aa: ASSWGVAGTGADTQY